The next 10 T cell receptor beta chains were all read from a single sample in a study of cytomegalovirus exposure and HLA in healthy donors. Amplification used 60 Vbeta primers and 13 Jbeta primers. Sequencing was performed with immunoSEQ multiplex PCR; in TCRdb, only in-frame clones are kept and a portion is missing. The data show around 190,000 clones, approximately 80% seen once. Specimen: PBMCs. The receptors shown here come from a woman aged 25 to 39 in good health and CMV-seronegative.

This chain joins TRBV27 and TRBJ1-1; no clear D. This CDR3 contains 13 residues. Trimming pared 3 bases from V and 4 bases from J, leaving 9 bases between. The V gene's germline CDR1 is MNHEY and CDR2 SMNVEV (reference sequence). The CDR3 reads CASSFSGITEAFF. DNA for the CDR3: TGTGCCAGCAGTTTTTCGGGGATCACTGAAGCTTTCTTT.

The gene calls are TRBV4-1 and TRBJ2-3; 11 bases map to TRBD1. Germline-derived CDR1 and CDR2 are MGHRA and YSYEKL. This CDR3 comprises 16 residues. V shed 1 base and J 4 bases; nucleotides not matched to a gene: 4. The chain's CDR3 is CASSQADRGRSDTQYF. The DNA for the CDR3 is TGCGCCAGCAGCCAAGCGGACAGGGGGCGATCAGATACGCAGTATTTT.

The V gene is TRBV5-1, the J gene TRBJ2-2, with D unresolved. The CDR3 loop spans 15 amino acids. The germline V gene encodes CDR1 SGHRS and CDR2 YFSETQ. The V gene lost 3 bases and the J gene lost 4 bases, with 13 bases spanning the gap. In nucleotides, the CDR3 is TGCGCCAGCAGCTCTCCACAATCGGGCACCGGGGAGCTGTTTTTT. Its translation is CASSSPQSGTGELFF.

The rearrangement uses TRBV4-1 and TRBJ1-2; 9 bases match TRBD1. V shed 1 base, J shed 6 bases, and the junction held 18 bases outside the gene matches. Germline V gene sequence: CDR1 MGHRA, CDR2 YSYEKL. The CDR3 is 19 amino acids. CDR3 in DNA: TGCGCCAGCAGCCAAGCTTCCGCTTCGACAGGGGGATTAGGCCATGGCTACACCTTC. Translating it yields CASSQASASTGGLGHGYTF.

This sequence joins TRBV29-1 and TRBJ2-3; 11 bases are shared with TRBD2. The CDR3 spans 13 residues. Germline lookup yields CDR1 SQVTM and CDR2 ANQGSEA. Trimming took 8 bases from V and 6 from J; bases not matched to a gene: 7. CDR3 bases: TGCAGCTTCCGACTAGCGGGGCCCGATACGCAGTATTTT. It codes for CSFRLAGPDTQYF.

V and J are TRBV5-1 and TRBJ1-3, with D uncertain. Trimming took 4 bases from V and 0 from J, leaving 8 bases between them. Germline V gene lookup returns CDR1 SGHRS and CDR2 YFSETQ. This CDR3 is 14 amino acids long. The CDR3 protein is CASSGGSSGNTIYF. As DNA, the CDR3 is TGCGCCAGCAGCGGAGGGAGCTCTGGAAACACCATATATTTT.

Here the CDR3 DNA reads TGTGCCTGGAGTATAACTGGGCCTGGTGGCTACACCTTC. It codes for CAWSITGPGGYTF. The chain carries TRBV30 and TRBJ1-2; the D is unclear. Germline V gives CDR1 GTSNPN, CDR2 SVGIG (reference sequence). The ends were cut back, 2 bases at V and 7 bases at J, with 14 bases in the middle. The CDR3 is 13 residues long.

This chain joins TRBV9 and TRBJ1-1, with unresolved D. V was cut by 3 bases and J by 4 bases, with 13 bases left in between. The CDR3 loop spans 14 amino acids. Per germline, CDR1 SGDLS and CDR2 YYNGEE. CDR3 nucleotides: TGTGCCAGCAGCGCCCGATCGGGGAGCACTGAAGCTTTCTTT. It specifies CASSARSGSTEAFF.

This clone has just a few counts. The gene calls are TRBV2 and TRBJ1-2; 8 bases agree with TRBD1. Trimming took 6 bases from V and 0 from J; bases not matched to a gene: 9. The germline CDR1 and CDR2 sequences are SNHLY and FYNNEI. The length of the CDR3 is 16 residues. CDR3 protein: CASSVDRDGANYGYTF. The CDR3 DNA reads as TGTGCCAGCAGCGTGGACAGGGATGGCGCTAACTATGGCTACACCTTC. The full variable domain, with the rest looked up from reference TRBV2 and TRBJ1-2, is EPEVTQTPSHQVTQMGQEVILRCVPISNHLYFYWYRQILGQKVEFLVSFYNNEISEKSEIFDDQFSVERPDGSNFTLKIRSTKLEDSAMYFCASSVDRDGANYGYTFGSGTRLTVV.

With regard to this clone: An end of the junction does not agree with germline; a read error may underlie this. The chain couples TRBV6-5 to TRBJ1-2; D is unclear. This CDR3 is built from 14 residues. Germline loops: CDR1 MNHEY, CDR2 SVGAGI. The CDR3 nucleotides are TGTGCCAGCAGTCCTGTGACGGCTAACTATGGCTACCCCTTC. Encoded protein: CASSPVTANYGYPF.